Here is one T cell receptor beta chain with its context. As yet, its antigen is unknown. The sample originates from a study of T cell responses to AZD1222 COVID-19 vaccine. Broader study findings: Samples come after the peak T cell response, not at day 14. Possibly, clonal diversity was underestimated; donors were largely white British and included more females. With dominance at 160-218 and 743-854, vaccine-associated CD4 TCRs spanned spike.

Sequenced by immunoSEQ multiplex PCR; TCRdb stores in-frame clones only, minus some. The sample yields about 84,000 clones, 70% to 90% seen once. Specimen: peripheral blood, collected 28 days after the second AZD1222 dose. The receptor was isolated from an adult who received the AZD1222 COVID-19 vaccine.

DNA of the CDR3: TGTGCCAGCAGCGAGGACCCCGGGACAGGGGATGGCTACACCTTC. It is translated as CASSEDPGTGDGYTF. The chain has TRBV9 and TRBJ1-2; TRBD1 matches 10 bases. The junction had 8 bases not matched to a gene; V was cut back by 3 bases and J by 6 bases. This CDR3 has 15 amino acids. Per germline, CDR1 SGDLS and CDR2 YYNGEE.